This TCR beta chain is from a study of cytomegalovirus exposure and HLA in healthy donors (dated by TCRdb to 2015 to 2018). In terms of the full investigation: According to a later analysis, one platform produced both the roughly 110 validation repertoires and the 670 or so repertoires of the first cohort. To predict cytomegalovirus infection status, the study combined high-throughput TCR immunosequencing, statistical association of individual TCRs with disease status, and machine learning. In addition to the first cohort of 666 subjects, a separate validation cohort of approximately 110 different subjects was used. The study aimed to test whether signatures of past pathogen exposure could be identified by cataloging public T cell receptors. Overall results and qualifications from the work: Across donors, most TCR sequences were observed very rarely, whereas some public TCRs were present in many individuals. In both the original and validation cohorts, the classifier was reported to diagnose cytomegalovirus status with high specificity and sensitivity. Of the cluster scores, about 94% were above 0 in a later analysis, which found that TCRs clustered in the first cohort also tended to co-occur in the 110 or so validation repertoires. It was suggested by the authors that the approach could potentially be generalized to other disease states and immunological phenotypes. The validation cohort had no HLA typing available for a later analysis, so co-occurrence within that cohort was assessed over all 130 or so repertoires. A few of the identified cytomegalovirus-associated TCR beta chains were confirmed in vitro to be specific for cytomegalovirus antigens. In the study, approximately 160 TCR beta chains were listed as associated with cytomegalovirus.

V loses 4 bases at its end and J loses 4 bases; junction bases beyond the gene matches: 6. From the cysteine through the phenylalanine, the CDR3 covers 16 amino acids. Only the CDR3 region is kept as DNA, spanning 48 bases read in frame from base 1. For CDR1 and CDR2, the germline V gene lists MNHNS and SASEGT. The donors belonged to the validation cohort of around 130 subjects, which was separate from the roughly 670-subject first cohort. The library was obtained by the immunoSEQ multiplex PCR assay. Per the source publication's procedure: A statistical classification framework was built to diagnose cytomegalovirus status from the catalog of TCR beta chain sequences. Entries here come from immuneACCESS through TCRdb and include only in-frame sequences with V and J called. Some clones fail to appear in such tables; in the studies checked, an unresolved V gene covers under half of the shortfall, and the cause of the remainder is unknown. D and trimming come from the DNA, and the V and J calls and clone size come from that table. This sample comprises about 200,000 clones, more than 75% of them detected only once. The biggest ten clones account for roughly 1.5% of the sample.

A remark on this clone: The antigen it binds to is not known. No base-level quality is on record; no much larger clone is a single base apart.

Sequencing input: PBMCs. The sequence joins TRBV6-1 to TRBJ2-1, and TRBD2 matches 11 of the central bases. The sequence was collected from a woman younger than 30 in good health and CMV-seronegative. CDR3 region: CASSGVGLAGYNEQFF. The DNA sequence is TGTGCCAGCAGTGGAGTTGGACTAGCGGGTTACAATGAGCAGTTCTTC.